These 9 T cell receptor beta chains share one sample of origin, sequenced in a study of blood T cell repertoires in COVID-19. The protocol was immunoSEQ multiplex PCR, while the TCRdb copy is restricted to in-frame clones and leaves out a portion. The table shows 150,000 to 200,000 clones, with roughly 79% occurring only once. Sequenced material: peripheral blood. These receptors came from a human donor with acute or convalescent COVID-19. The donor label of this sample is uncertain.

Only a few counts were recorded for this clone. The CDR3 region has the DNA TGTGCCAGCAGCTTGGGTAGCGAAGCTTTCTTT. It codes for CASSLGSEAFF. This rearrangement joins TRBV5-5 to TRBJ1-1; D uncertain. Deletions cut 0 bases from V and 8 bases from J, with 5 bases between. CDR3 size: 11 residues. The germline CDR1 and CDR2 sequences are SGHKS and YYEKEE (reference sequence). Drawing the rest from reference TRBV5-5 and TRBJ1-1, the complete variable domain is DAGVTQSPTHLIKTRGQQVTLRCSPISGHKSVSWYQQVLGQGPQFIFQYYEKEERGRGNFPDRFSARQFPNYSSELNVNALLLGDSALYLCASSLGSEAFFGQGTRLTVV.

This clone has a count of ten or more. The chain combines TRBV11-2 with TRBJ2-7, with TRBD2 matching over 8 bases. V was clipped by 4 bases and J by 3 bases; unmatched bases: 2. Germline CDR1 SGHAT, CDR2 FQNNGV. The CDR3 has 13 amino acids. The chain's CDR3 is CASSYSGNYEQYF. CDR3 in DNA: TGTGCCAGCAGCTATAGCGGGAACTACGAGCAGTACTTC.

In nucleotides, the CDR3 is TGTGCCAGCAGCGTAGCTGGTGGCGGGAGGGCCGCAGATACGCAGTATTTT. It specifies CASSVAGGGRAADTQYF. The chain links TRBV9 to TRBJ2-3; 9 bases map to TRBD2. The CDR3 has 17 residues. The trim removed 0 bases at V and 4 bases at J, leaving 9 bases unmatched. Germline assignment: CDR1 SGDLS and CDR2 YYNGEE.

CDR3 sequence (DNA): TGTGCCAGCTCCCTGCAGGGGTACCCCACTGAAGCTTTCTTT. Amino acid sequence: CASSLQGYPTEAFF. The chain has TRBV18 and TRBJ1-1; TRBD1 is a possible D gene (6 bases). V shed 6 bases and J shed 4 bases, with 15 bases lying between them. Germline V gene sequence: CDR1 KGHSH, CDR2 LQKENI. CDR3 size: 14 residues.

This rearrangement joins TRBV5-6 to TRBJ2-7, with no clear D. Trimming took off 0 bases at V and 4 bases at J, with 11 bases between the two ends. CDR1 is SGHDT and CDR2 is YYEEEE in the germline V gene. The length of the CDR3 is 14 residues. The CDR3 here is CASSLALDRYEQYF. DNA for the CDR3: TGTGCCAGCAGCTTGGCCCTAGATCGGTACGAGCAGTACTTC.

The chain has TRBV6-1 and TRBJ2-5; D not certain. The germline V gene has CDR1 MNHNS and CDR2 SASEGT. The germline V and J ends were trimmed by 4 bases and 5 bases, with 20 bases remaining between them. This CDR3 spans 16 amino acids. The CDR3 DNA reads as TGTGCCAGCAGTGCTTACCAAGACTCCGTTGGGGAGACCCAGTACTTC. It encodes CASSAYQDSVGETQYF.

The chain is built from TRBV27 and TRBJ2-7, with D perhaps matching TRBD2 (6 bases). Germline lookup yields CDR1 MNHEY and CDR2 SMNVEV (reference sequence). Deletions cut 6 bases from V and 5 bases from J, with 17 bases between. The CDR3 runs 14 residues. The CDR3 DNA follows: TGTGCCAGCAGGGGACTCAAGATCCCCCACGAGCAGTACTTC. Protein: CASRGLKIPHEQYF.

The chain is built from TRBV6-5 and TRBJ2-5; TRBD1 matches 8 bases. The V gene's germline CDR1 is MNHEY and CDR2 SVGAGI. This CDR3 region has 14 residues. Trimming removed 6 bases from V and 7 bases from J; junction bases left unmatched: 10. The CDR3 bases are TGTGCCAGCAGCGGGGACAGGCCCAGGGGGACCCAGTACTTC. It codes for CASSGDRPRGTQYF.

The chain is built from TRBV5-4 and TRBJ2-1; 11 bases agree with TRBD2. The CDR3 loop spans 17 amino acids. J lost 6 bases, V lost 0 bases, and 8 bases had no gene match. Germline loops: CDR1 SGHNT, CDR2 YYREEE (reference sequence). DNA of the CDR3: TGTGCCAGCAGCTTGGGTTTAGCGGGAGGGCAAGCCAATGAGCAGTTCTTC. It encodes CASSLGLAGGQANEQFF.